The 22 T cell receptor beta chains below were found in one sample sequenced in a study of shared clonotypes between healthy human individuals. TCRdb keeps only in-frame clones here, not all; method: immunoSEQ multiplex PCR. The sample gives 2 million to 3 million clones, approximately 94% of which show up once; over 0.12% is in the top ten. The sequenced material came from naive CD4+ T cells sorted from blood. Subset here: CD45RA+ positively selected. These TCRs come from a man between 18 and 29 years old in good health.

The V gene is TRBV4-3, the J gene TRBJ2-2, with TRBD2 identical over 8 bases. The ends lost 0 bases at V and 6 bases at J; junction bases unmatched: 12. The CDR3 runs 18 residues. Germline CDR1 LGHNA, CDR2 YSLEER. Here the CDR3 DNA reads TGCGCCAGCAGCCAAGAAGGTCCCCCGTCGGGGGGGTCCGGGGAGCTGTTTTTT. It specifies CASSQEGPPSGGSGELFF.

A note on this clone: Other DNA sequences from this sample encode an identical CDR3 as well. V is TRBV18 and J is TRBJ2-7, with D maybe TRBD1 (5 bases). CDR3 length: 14 amino acids. Deletions cut 3 bases from V and 2 bases from J, with 11 bases between. Germline CDR1 KGHSH, CDR2 LQKENI. In DNA form, the CDR3 reads TGTGCCAGCTCACCGACCCAGGGCGCCTACGAGCAGTACTTC. Its translation is CASSPTQGAYEQYF.

The chain joins TRBV27 to TRBJ2-6; D is ambiguous. Germline V gene data show CDR1 as MNHEY and CDR2 as SMNVEV (reference sequence). This CDR3 is 17 amino acids long. The V gene lost 2 bases and the J gene lost 0 bases, with 11 bases spanning the gap. The CDR3 coding sequence is TGTGCCAGCAGTTTAGGGTCCCCCTACTCTGGGGCCAACGTCCTGACTTTC. This gives the protein CASSLGSPYSGANVLTF.

The V call is TRBV7-9, the J call TRBJ2-1; D gene unclear. Trimming pared 2 bases from V and 4 bases from J, leaving 9 bases between. The CDR3 length is 14 residues. Germline CDR1 SEHNR, CDR2 FQNEAQ (reference sequence). CDR3: CASSLTGYYNEQFF. The CDR3 nucleotides read TGTGCCAGCAGCTTAACCGGGTATTACAATGAGCAGTTCTTC.

The chain carries TRBV19 and TRBJ1-5, with 9 bases matching TRBD1. Germline-derived CDR1 and CDR2 are LNHDA and SQIVND (reference sequence). There are 16 residues in the CDR3. The trim removed 3 bases at V and 5 bases at J, leaving 8 bases unmatched. The DNA of the CDR3 is TGTGCCAGTAGTATGGTTTTGGACAGGGGCGATCAGCCCCAGCATTTT. Its translation: CASSMVLDRGDQPQHF.

The V call is TRBV5-1, the J call TRBJ2-5; D gene uncertain. Per germline, CDR1 SGHRS and CDR2 YFSETQ. There are 14 residues in the CDR3. Trimming stripped 0 bases from V and 4 bases from J, with 10 bases between. The CDR3: CASSLGRSPETQYF. The CDR3 DNA follows: TGCGCCAGCAGCTTGGGGAGATCTCCAGAGACCCAGTACTTC.

The gene calls are TRBV18 and TRBJ2-3; TRBD1 is a possible D gene (6 bases). V lost 2 bases to trimming and J lost 2 bases, with 14 bases between them. CDR1 is KGHSH and CDR2 is LQKENI in the germline V gene. CDR3 length: 16 residues. As DNA, the CDR3 is TGTGCCAGCTCACCAATACCGACAGGATACACAGATACGCAGTATTTT. This encodes CASSPIPTGYTDTQYF.

The V gene is TRBV2, the J gene TRBJ2-7; TRBD2 aligns across 8 bases. With V trimmed by 3 bases and J by 3 bases, 13 bases remained unmatched. Germline V gene data show CDR1 as SNHLY and CDR2 as FYNNEI. This CDR3 has 17 amino acids. This CDR3 reads CASSDPSPGLEVYEQYF. CDR3 DNA sequence: TGTGCCAGCAGTGACCCGAGCCCGGGACTAGAGGTCTACGAGCAGTACTTC.

The rearrangement joins TRBV27 to TRBJ1-2, with TRBD1 identical over 7 bases. CDR3 size: 15 residues. After removal of 4 bases from V and 4 bases from J, the junction contained 9 bases not matched to a gene. Germline V gives CDR1 MNHEY, CDR2 SMNVEV (reference sequence). The CDR3 DNA reads as TGTGCCAGCAGTTCCCGGACAGGCGGAACCTATGGCTACACCTTC. This sequence encodes CASSSRTGGTYGYTF.

The gene calls are TRBV4-1 and TRBJ2-1; tentatively, D is TRBD2 (6 bases). CDR3 length equals 17 residues. Germline CDR1 reads MGHRA; CDR2 reads YSYEKL. Trimming stripped 5 bases from V and 2 bases from J, with 19 bases between. CDR3 sequence: CASSSSPGRTAYNEQFF. CDR3 sequence (DNA): TGCGCCAGCAGCTCATCTCCGGGGAGGACCGCCTACAATGAGCAGTTCTTC.

This chain connects TRBV15 to TRBJ2-7, with TRBD2 identical over 13 bases. This CDR3 comprises 19 residues. Germline assignment: CDR1 LNHNV and CDR2 YYDKDF (reference sequence). Trimming at V came to 4 bases and at J to 1 base, leaving 13 bases not matched to a gene. As DNA, the CDR3 is TGTGCCACCAGCACTTCTCGACTAGCGGGAGGAACAAGATCCTACGAGCAGTACTTC. Protein: CATSTSRLAGGTRSYEQYF.

This chain links TRBV5-1 with TRBJ2-7; maybe TRBD2 (6 bases). Germline CDR1 is SGHRS and CDR2 is YFSETQ. CDR3 length: 14 amino acids. Trimming removed 2 bases at V and 3 bases at J, with 12 bases between. DNA for the CDR3: TGCGCCAGCAGCTTAGGTCGGGAGAACTACGAGCAGTACTTC. Its translation: CASSLGRENYEQYF.

The V call is TRBV5-1, the J call TRBJ2-7; 15 nucleotides agree with TRBD2. V dropped 0 bases and J dropped 5; count of bases not matched to a gene: 12. Germline V CDR1 and CDR2: SGHRS, YFSETQ. The CDR3 runs to 19 residues. CDR3 in DNA: TGCGCCAGCAGCTTGGCAGGACTAGCGGGAGGGCCATCGCGTCACGAGCAGTACTTC. Its translation: CASSLAGLAGGPSRHEQYF.

The chain links TRBV4-3 to TRBJ2-4; D tentatively fits TRBD1 or TRBD2 (5 bases each). Germline loops: CDR1 LGHNA, CDR2 YSLEER. V shed 4 bases and J shed 0 bases, with 13 bases lying between them. The CDR3 is 16 amino acids. The CDR3 DNA reads TGCGCCAGCAGCCTCGGGACGGATGTAGCCAAAAACATTCAGTACTTC. It codes for CASSLGTDVAKNIQYF.

The table lists this clone with a few counts. The chain combines TRBV27 with TRBJ1-5; D uncertain. From germline, CDR1 is MNHEY and CDR2 SMNVEV (reference sequence). The CDR3 runs to 15 residues. V dropped 6 bases and J dropped 0 bases, with 12 bases sitting between them. The CDR3 DNA sequence: TGTGCCAGCAGCCTCGGGTCGTATAGCAATCAGCCCCAGCATTTT. Translation gives CASSLGSYSNQPQHF.

This chain joins TRBV27 and TRBJ2-3, with 13 bases aligning to TRBD2. Germline V CDR1 and CDR2: MNHEY, SMNVEV (reference sequence). The V segment lost 4 bases and the J segment 5 bases; nucleotides outside the gene matches: 9. The CDR3 totals 17 residues. CDR3 nucleotides: TGTGCCAGCAGTTCGTCCACTAGCGGGGGGGCAGGAGATACGCAGTATTTT. Protein sequence: CASSSSTSGGAGDTQYF.

The chain recombines TRBV9 with TRBJ1-5, with D uncertain. The germline V gene encodes CDR1 SGDLS and CDR2 YYNGEE. The CDR3 is 14 residues long. Trimming left V 3 bases short and J 0 bases short, with 7 bases between. CDR3 residues: CASSGHISNQPQHF. As DNA, the CDR3 is TGTGCCAGCAGCGGTCACATTAGCAATCAGCCCCAGCATTTT.

The chain is built from TRBV10-3 and TRBJ1-1; D remains unclear. The CDR3 sequence is 11 residues long. CDR1 is ENHRY and CDR2 is SYGVKD in the germline V gene. The ends were cut back, 10 bases at V and 1 base at J, with 7 bases in the middle. The CDR3 here is CATAANTEAFF. The CDR3 bases are TGTGCCACCGCAGCGAACACTGAAGCTTTCTTT.

This clone was seen once. This chain joins TRBV10-3 and TRBJ2-1, with a weak D call TRBD2 (5 bases). The germline V gene encodes CDR1 ENHRY and CDR2 SYGVKD. CDR3 length: 13 residues. V gave up 8 bases and J gave up 7 bases, with 15 bases separating them. CDR3 protein: CAIGLGISNEQFF. CDR3 coding DNA: TGTGCCATCGGACTCGGGATCTCAAATGAGCAGTTCTTC.

The rearrangement joins TRBV28 to TRBJ1-2; no firm D call. The CDR3 has 15 residues. The V gene lost 6 bases and the J gene lost 11 bases, with 25 bases spanning the gap. Germline CDR1 MDHEN, CDR2 SYDVKM. The CDR3 DNA is TGTGCCAGCAGCCAGCCGCGGGAACAGCCGTTAGGGTACACCTTC. Encoded protein: CASSQPREQPLGYTF.

V gene TRBV15 combines with J gene TRBJ2-4; either TRBD1 or TRBD2 may supply D (5 bases each). Per the germline V gene, CDR1 is LNHNV and CDR2 is YYDKDF (reference sequence). Between the trimmed V and J ends, which lost 7 bases and 9 bases, there was a span of 13 bases. This CDR3 has 12 residues. CDR3 protein: CATNGEGTIQYF. DNA of the CDR3: TGTGCCACCAACGGCGAGGGGACCATTCAGTACTTC.

The chain uses TRBV7-9 and TRBJ2-7; unclear D gene. Germline CDR1 SEHNR, CDR2 FQNEAQ (reference sequence). The CDR3 is made up of 15 amino acids. Trimming removed 5 bases from V and 3 bases from J, with 17 bases in between. The CDR3 loop is CASSHTSGRFYEQYF. The CDR3 DNA reads as TGTGCCAGCAGCCATACATCCGGGCGGTTCTACGAGCAGTACTTC.